This T cell receptor (beta chain) comes out of a study of T cell responses to AZD1222 COVID-19 vaccine. The study, taken as a whole, reports: Recipients of AZD1222 seropositive at baseline numbered only 5 or 6. Clonal diversity was possibly underestimated; the donors were predominantly white British and more often female.

Repertoires were generated with immunoSEQ multiplex PCR, while TCRdb's copy carries only in-frame clones and drops some. The sample carries 150,000 to 200,000 clones, 85% to 90% recorded once. The CDR3 loop spans 18 amino acids. In germline, CDR1 is ENHRY, CDR2 SYGVKD. Trimming stripped 6 bases from V and 0 bases from J, with 22 bases between. Comment on this clone: As yet, its antigen is unknown.

The sequenced sample was peripheral blood, obtained on day 0 of AZD1222 vaccination. The origin of this receptor is an adult in good health. The V call is TRBV10-3, the J call TRBJ2-3; D is perhaps TRBD1 (5 bases). The CDR3 region has the DNA TGTGCCATCAGGGGAACAGGAGACTCCGCGACTAGCACAGATACGCAGTATTTT. Protein: CAIRGTGDSATSTDTQYF.